These 13 T cell receptor beta chains share one sample of origin, sequenced in a study of shared clonotypes between healthy human individuals. Repertoires were generated with immunoSEQ multiplex PCR, while TCRdb's copy carries only in-frame clones and drops some. Among 2 million to 2.5 million clones listed, almost 96% were seen once. The specimen sequenced was naive CD4+ T cells sorted from blood. Subset defined: CD45RA+ positively selected. These receptors came from a man aged 18 to 29 in good health.

The chain combines TRBV19 with TRBJ1-5; D is possibly TRBD1 (5 bases). Germline lookup yields CDR1 LNHDA and CDR2 SQIVND (reference sequence). V was clipped by 4 bases and J by 3 bases, with 10 bases between them. This CDR3 is built from 14 residues. Here the CDR3 DNA reads TGTGCCAGTAGTAGTGACAGATACAATCAGCCCCAGCATTTT. It yields the protein CASSSDRYNQPQHF.

J is TRBJ2-7 and V is TRBV19; the D gene is possibly TRBD1 (5 bases). This CDR3 has 15 amino acids. Trimming cost V 2 bases and J 6 bases, with 17 bases left between them. Per the germline V gene, CDR1 is LNHDA and CDR2 is SQIVND (reference sequence). The CDR3 protein is CASSIPGQRVSEQYF. CDR3 nucleotide sequence: TGTGCCAGTAGTATACCCGGACAAAGGGTCTCCGAGCAGTACTTC.

The V gene is TRBV21-1, the J gene TRBJ1-3. TRBV21-1 is a pseudogene. CDR3 size: 17 residues. CDR3 in amino acids: CASSPPHEKSSGNTIYF. In nucleotides, the CDR3 is TGTGCCAGCAGCCCGCCTCATGAGAAATCCTCTGGAAACACCATATATTTT.

The chain has TRBV6-4 and TRBJ1-1; 7 nucleotides align to TRBD1. Germline CDR1 reads MRHNA; CDR2 reads SNTAGT. This CDR3 spans 15 amino acids. V was pared by 6 bases and J by 2 bases, with 9 bases of the junction left unmatched. The CDR3 loop reads CASSAQGMGNTEAFF. For the CDR3, the DNA is TGTGCCAGCAGCGCACAGGGGATGGGCAACACTGAAGCTTTCTTT.

The V gene is TRBV9, the J gene TRBJ2-1, with TRBD2 matching 9 bases. Trimming removed 4 bases from V and 6 bases from J; junction bases left unmatched: 8. Germline CDR1 SGDLS, CDR2 YYNGEE. The CDR3 is 15 residues long. This CDR3 reads CASSKVSGGGNEQFF. CDR3 DNA: TGTGCCAGCAGCAAGGTTAGCGGGGGAGGCAATGAGCAGTTCTTC.

J is TRBJ1-6 and V is TRBV5-6; no reliable D call. The CDR3 spans 15 residues. The germline V gene has CDR1 SGHDT and CDR2 YYEEEE. Trimming removed 4 bases from V and 3 bases from J, with 11 bases in between. The CDR3 sequence: CASSPLRGYNSPLHF. The CDR3 DNA follows: TGTGCCAGCAGCCCCCTTCGGGGCTATAATTCACCCCTCCACTTT.

This clone appeared once. The V and J genes are TRBV29-1 and TRBJ2-1; 9 bases match TRBD1. Germline-derived CDR1 and CDR2 are SQVTM and ANQGSEA. The length of the CDR3 is 13 residues. V shed 7 bases, J shed 2 bases, and the junction held 3 bases outside the gene matches. The CDR3 is CSGTGGTYNEQFF. The CDR3 nucleotides read TGCAGCGGTACAGGGGGCACCTACAATGAGCAGTTCTTC.

The J gene is TRBJ2-3, the V gene TRBV11-2; 8 positions agree with TRBD2. Germline trimming cut 4 bases from V and 2 bases from J; bases unmatched to any gene: 8. The CDR3 length is 16 residues. The germline V gene has CDR1 SGHAT and CDR2 FQNNGV. The CDR3: CASSSRSSGSTDTQYF. The CDR3 nucleotides read TGTGCCAGCAGCTCCAGATCTAGCGGGTCCACAGATACGCAGTATTTT.

The chain uses TRBV7-8 and TRBJ2-7, with D tentatively TRBD1 or TRBD2 (7 bases each). This CDR3 comprises 15 residues. Germline assignment: CDR1 SGHVS and CDR2 FQNEAQ. Trimming cost V 5 bases and J 2 bases, with 16 bases left between them. CDR3 bases: TGTGCCAGCAGCCCAGGGGGGGCAGGGGCCTACGAGCAGTACTTC. Translating gives CASSPGGAGAYEQYF.

The sample holds one count of this clone. This chain joins TRBV5-1 and TRBJ2-1; 7 bases are a match to TRBD2. CDR3 size: 15 residues. V shed 2 bases, J shed 4 bases, and the junction held 6 bases outside the gene matches. CDR1 is SGHRS, CDR2 YFSETQ, per germline. The CDR3 reads CASSLTSVSYNEQFF. The CDR3 DNA is TGCGCCAGCAGCTTAACTAGCGTGTCGTACAATGAGCAGTTCTTC.

In regard to this clone: Other DNA sequences in the sample encode the same CDR3. This chain links TRBV6-1 with TRBJ2-7, with D maybe TRBD2 (5 bases). Germline-derived CDR1 and CDR2 are MNHNS and SASEGT. V shed 7 bases and J shed 3 bases, with 7 bases lying between them. This CDR3 is 11 amino acids long. The CDR3 reads CASTGDYEQYF. The CDR3 nucleotides read TGTGCCAGCACCGGGGACTACGAGCAGTACTTC.

This sequence joins TRBV1 and TRBJ1-4. TRBV1 is a documented pseudogene. The CDR3 totals 19 residues. CDR3 region: CTSSQAAARNEGTNEKLFF. CDR3 sequence (DNA): TGCACCAGCAGCCAAGCCGCCGCCAGGAACGAGGGAACTAATGAAAAACTGTTTTTT.

V is TRBV4-2 and J is TRBJ1-4, with 10 nucleotides matching TRBD1. There are 17 residues in the CDR3. Germline V lookup: CDR1 LGHNA, CDR2 YNFKEQ. J was trimmed by 4 bases and V by 4 bases; bases with no gene match: 9. CDR3 protein: CASSPTGGTGVNEKLFF. The CDR3 DNA reads as TGTGCCAGCAGCCCCACTGGGGGGACAGGGGTTAATGAAAAACTGTTTTTT.